The present entry profiles one T cell receptor beta chain with its context. What it recognizes is unknown. The entry originates in a study of T cells in localized non-small cell lung cancer. The study's findings and limits: Uninvolved adjacent lung showed the highest T cell clonality, exceeding tumor.

The table came from immunoSEQ multiplex PCR; TCRdb's copy has only in-frame clones and leaves some out. Here the sample spans 14,000 to 15,000 clones, more than 80% being singletons. Germline-derived CDR1 and CDR2 are LNHDA and SQIVND (reference sequence). The CDR3 contains 11 residues. Losses at the gene ends were 3 bases for V and 13 bases for J; bases not matched to a gene: 3. This TCR was recovered from a woman aged 35-70 years with stage I lung adenocarcinoma. The chain joins TRBV19 to TRBJ2-1, with 7 bases that match TRBD1. This specimen consisted of peripheral blood, obtained before any cancer treatment. DNA for the CDR3: TGTGCCAGTAGTATCCGGGACAGCCAGTTCTTC. Its protein is CASSIRDSQFF.